Described below is a single T cell receptor (beta chain) sequence and its context. Which antigen it targets is not known. No clone much larger than this one lies a single base away; base qualities are absent. These data originate in a study of shared clonotypes between healthy human individuals (dated by TCRdb to the early 2020s). About the investigation overall: The cohort included a few men and a couple of women between 18 and 49 years of age. The study deeply sequenced blood TCR repertoires of about 5 healthy adults to estimate repertoire size and the extent of clonotype sharing between individuals. Each donor's leukapheresis produced roughly between about 0.8 and 10 billion PBMCs. To increase sequencing depth and limit assay-specific biases, TCR repertoire library preparation and sequencing were carried out by different laboratories using diverse techniques. Per donor, three plates each were used for CD4 naive and CD4 memory, two for CD8 naive, and one for CD8 memory. Results the study describes overall, beyond this receptor: Clonotypes shared by all four sorted-subset donors showed higher generation probabilities than non-shared clonotypes. About 5% of naive CD4, 3% to 4% of naive CD8, 2% to 2.5% of memory CD4, and 0.4% of memory CD8 clonotypes were shared across a handful of donors. Pairwise subsampling led to the expectation that sequencing depth would affect the degree of clonotype sharing among donors. Incomplete sequencing was indicated by rarefaction of sorted-subset datasets, despite the large sequencing depth. Sampling was limited to blood, and TCR repertoires in tissue likely differ from TCR repertoires in blood. Because the study included only a small number of donors, the genetic and exposure-history diversity represented was limited. Naive subsets generally had larger estimated clonotype richness than memory subsets.

CD8 naive samples were obtained by positive selection for CCR7 among CD45RO-negative cells, yielding a CD45RA+CCR7+ population from which TemRA cells were excluded. Healthy HIV-negative adults with no recently reported acute infections or vaccinations were included as donors. Only Caucasian adults living in Nashville, Tennessee, USA were represented among the donors. Blood was collected by leukapheresis, and PBMCs were isolated by Ficoll-Histopaque density gradient centrifugation and then cryopreserved in liquid nitrogen vapor phase. Analytical flow cytometry was used to check the purity and quantity of every magnetically sorted T cell population. From each sorted fraction, genomic DNA was isolated and quantified by UV absorbance on a Nanodrop 2000c. Trimming takes 5 bases from V and 2 bases from J, and the germline ends sit 19 bases apart. CDR1 and CDR2 are drawn from the germline V gene (reference sequence): MNHEY, SMNVEV. Taken from cysteine to phenylalanine, the CDR3 has 17 residues. The read is trimmed to its CDR3 DNA, 51 bases read in frame from base 1.

Using the deep immunoSEQ assay, multiplex PCR amplified TCR CDR3 regions from genomic DNA. Genomic DNA extracted from each cell subset was distributed evenly over all wells of several immunoSEQ 96-well plates, and each plate served as one replicate. For sorted subsets, 200 to 250 ng of genomic DNA, equivalent to roughly 30,000 T cell genomes, went into each replicate PCR. Purified libraries were measured with a Qubit 3.0 fluorometer, size-checked on a Bioanalyzer 2100, and measured again with the KAPA Library Quantification kit. Every immunoSEQ 96-well plate was sequenced on a separate single-read 150-cycle Illumina NextSeq 550 flow cell. The paper's data handling went like this. The immunoSEQ output contained only junctional sequences without quality scores, so filtering could not match that applied to full-length reads. To assign V/J genes and CDR3, sequences were annotated against IMGT germline references using PyIR, a Python wrapper for IgBLAST v1.9. Reads with weak V/J assignments (E-value above 1e-6), missing CDR3, stop codons, out-of-frame junctions, or ambiguous translated residues were removed. V3J clonotypes were defined as sequences sharing an identical inferred V gene, J gene, and CDR3 amino acid sequence. The percentage overlap between two repertoires was calculated by dividing the number of shared unique clonotypes by the size of the smaller repertoire. Richness of each repertoire was evaluated using RTK rarefaction, the Chao1 estimator, and Recon v2.1 estimates of unobserved clonotypes. OLGA was used to compute generation probabilities for all TCRbeta clonotypes that the gDNA method yielded from four donors. TCRdb stores this immuneACCESS table with in-frame sequences only. Part of the clones is absent; in the studies checked, under half of the shortfall reflects unresolved V genes, and no reason is known for the rest. The DNA was the basis for D and trimming; V, J and clone size are from that table. Across this sample there are about 2.2 million clones, with about 92% seen only once. The ten largest account for approximately 1.7% of the sample.

This receptor was taken from a young man in good health. Some clones in this sample may be carry-over from other donors' samples. The sequenced sample was naive CD8+ T cells from PBMCs. The cell subset or site label on this specimen signifies: CD45RA+CCR7+. The chain was built from TRBV27 and TRBJ2-1; the D gene cannot be resolved reliably. The base sequence is TGTGCCAGCAGTCTTAGTCGGCTGCTAAGCCCCTACAATGAGCAGTTCTTC. The translation is CASSLSRLLSPYNEQFF.